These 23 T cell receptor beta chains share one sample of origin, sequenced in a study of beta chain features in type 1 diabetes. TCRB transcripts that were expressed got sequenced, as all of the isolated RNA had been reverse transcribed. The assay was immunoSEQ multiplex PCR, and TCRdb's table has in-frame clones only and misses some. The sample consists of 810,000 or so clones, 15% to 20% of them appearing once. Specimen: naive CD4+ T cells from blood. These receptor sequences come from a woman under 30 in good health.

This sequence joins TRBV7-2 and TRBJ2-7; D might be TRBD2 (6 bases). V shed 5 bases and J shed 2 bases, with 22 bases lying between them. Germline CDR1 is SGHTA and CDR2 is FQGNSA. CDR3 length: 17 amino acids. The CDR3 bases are TGTGCCAGCAGCCCGGCGGGACTCCAGTTGGGAGCCTACGAGCAGTACTTC. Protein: CASSPAGLQLGAYEQYF.

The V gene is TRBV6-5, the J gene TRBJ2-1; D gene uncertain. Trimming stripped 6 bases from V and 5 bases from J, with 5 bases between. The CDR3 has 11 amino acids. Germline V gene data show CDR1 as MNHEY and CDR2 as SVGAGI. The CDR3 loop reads CASRRNNEQFF. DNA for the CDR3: TGTGCCAGCAGAAGGAACAATGAGCAGTTCTTC.

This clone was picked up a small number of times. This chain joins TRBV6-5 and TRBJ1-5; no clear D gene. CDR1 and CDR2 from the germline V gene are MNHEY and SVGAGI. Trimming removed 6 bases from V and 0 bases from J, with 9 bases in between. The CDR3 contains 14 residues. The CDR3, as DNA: TGTGCCAGCAGCCGGCAGTATAGCAATCAGCCCCAGCATTTT. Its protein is CASSRQYSNQPQHF.

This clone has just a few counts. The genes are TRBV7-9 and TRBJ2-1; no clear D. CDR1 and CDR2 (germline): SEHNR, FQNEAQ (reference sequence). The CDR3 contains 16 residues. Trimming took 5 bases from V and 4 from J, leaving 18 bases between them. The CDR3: CASSPRPVGNYNEQFF. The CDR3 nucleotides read TGTGCCAGCAGCCCGCGACCAGTGGGGAATTACAATGAGCAGTTCTTC.

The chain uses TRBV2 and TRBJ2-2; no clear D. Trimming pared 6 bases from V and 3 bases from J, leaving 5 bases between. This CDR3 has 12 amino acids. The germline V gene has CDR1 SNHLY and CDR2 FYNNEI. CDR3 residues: CASRLDTGELFF. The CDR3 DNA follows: TGTGCCAGCAGACTTGACACCGGGGAGCTGTTTTTT.

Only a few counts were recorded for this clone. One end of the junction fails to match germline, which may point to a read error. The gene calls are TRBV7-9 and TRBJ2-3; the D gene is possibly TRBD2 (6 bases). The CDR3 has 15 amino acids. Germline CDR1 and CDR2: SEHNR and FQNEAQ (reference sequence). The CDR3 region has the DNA TGCGCCAGCAGCCAAGGGGCGGGATGGGCAGATACGCAGTATTTT. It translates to CASSQGAGWADTQYF.

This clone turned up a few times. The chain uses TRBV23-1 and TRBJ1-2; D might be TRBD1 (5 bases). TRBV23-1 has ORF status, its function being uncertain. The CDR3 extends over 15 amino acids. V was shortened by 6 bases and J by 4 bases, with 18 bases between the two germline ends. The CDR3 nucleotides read TGCGCCAGCAGCCCCGGAGCGGGGGAAATCTATGGCTACACCTTC. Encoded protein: CASSPGAGEIYGYTF.

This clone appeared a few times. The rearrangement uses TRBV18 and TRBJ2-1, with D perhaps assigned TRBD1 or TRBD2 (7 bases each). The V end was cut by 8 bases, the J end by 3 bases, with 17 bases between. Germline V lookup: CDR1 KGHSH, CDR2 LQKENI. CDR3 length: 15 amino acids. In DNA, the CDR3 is TGTGCCAGCGCCTTGTCAGGGGGGGGCTACAATGAGCAGTTCTTC. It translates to CASALSGGGYNEQFF.

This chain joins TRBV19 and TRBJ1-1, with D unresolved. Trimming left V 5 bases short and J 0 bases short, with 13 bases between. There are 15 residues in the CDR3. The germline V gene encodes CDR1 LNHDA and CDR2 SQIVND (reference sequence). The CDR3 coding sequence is TGTGCCAGTAGTCGGGGAAAATCTCTGAACACTGAAGCTTTCTTT. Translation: CASSRGKSLNTEAFF.

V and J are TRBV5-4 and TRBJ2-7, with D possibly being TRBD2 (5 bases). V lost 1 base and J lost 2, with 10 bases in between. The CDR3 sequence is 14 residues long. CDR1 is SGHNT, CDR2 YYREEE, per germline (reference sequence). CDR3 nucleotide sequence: TGTGCCAGCAGCTTGTCCGGACTGACCTACGAGCAGTACTTC. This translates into CASSLSGLTYEQYF.

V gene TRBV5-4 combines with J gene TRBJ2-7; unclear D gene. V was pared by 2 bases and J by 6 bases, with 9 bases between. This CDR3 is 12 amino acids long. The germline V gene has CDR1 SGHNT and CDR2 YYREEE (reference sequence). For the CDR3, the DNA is TGTGCCAGCAGCTTCGACTGGACCGAGCAGTACTTC. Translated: CASSFDWTEQYF.

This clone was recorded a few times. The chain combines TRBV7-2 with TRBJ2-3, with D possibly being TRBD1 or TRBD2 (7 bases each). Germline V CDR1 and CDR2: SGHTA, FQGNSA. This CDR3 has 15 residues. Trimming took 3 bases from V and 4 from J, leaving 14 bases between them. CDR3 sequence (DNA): TGTGCCAGCAGCTTCCGACAGGGAGGGGCAGATACGCAGTATTTT. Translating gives CASSFRQGGADTQYF. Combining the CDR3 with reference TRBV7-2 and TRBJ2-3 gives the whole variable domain GAGVSQSPSNKVTEKGKDVELRCDPISGHTALYWYRQSLGQGLEFLIYFQGNSAPDKSGLPSDRFSAERTGGSVSTLTIQRTQQEDSAVYLCASSFRQGGADTQYFGPGTRLTVL.

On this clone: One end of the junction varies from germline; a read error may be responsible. CDR3 in amino acids: CASSIAVKGGIQYF. CDR3 nucleotide sequence: TGTGCCAGCAGCATAGCGGTAAAGGGGGGCATTCAGTACTTC. The chain links TRBV7-9 to TRBJ2-4; either TRBD1 or TRBD2 may fit D (6 bases each). The CDR3 is 14 amino acids. From germline, CDR1 is SEHNR and CDR2 FQNEAQ (reference sequence).

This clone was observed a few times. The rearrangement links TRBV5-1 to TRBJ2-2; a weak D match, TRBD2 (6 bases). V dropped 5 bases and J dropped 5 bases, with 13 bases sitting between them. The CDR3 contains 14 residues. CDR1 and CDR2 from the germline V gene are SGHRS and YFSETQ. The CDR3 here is CASRTGVGTGELFF. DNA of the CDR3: TGCGCCAGCAGAACGGGAGTCGGTACCGGGGAGCTGTTTTTT.

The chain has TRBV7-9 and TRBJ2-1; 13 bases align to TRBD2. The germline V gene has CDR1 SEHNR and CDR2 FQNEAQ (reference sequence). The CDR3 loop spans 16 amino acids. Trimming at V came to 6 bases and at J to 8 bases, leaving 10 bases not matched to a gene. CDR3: CASSPMTSGRYYEQFF. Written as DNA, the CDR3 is TGTGCCAGCAGTCCGATGACTAGCGGGAGGTATTATGAGCAGTTCTTC. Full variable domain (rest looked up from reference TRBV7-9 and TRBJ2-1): DTGVSQNPRHKITKRGQNVTFRCDPISEHNRLYWYRQTLGQGPEFLTYFQNEAQLEKSRLLSDRFSAERPKGSFSTLEIQRTEQGDSAMYLCASSPMTSGRYYEQFFGPGTRLTVL.

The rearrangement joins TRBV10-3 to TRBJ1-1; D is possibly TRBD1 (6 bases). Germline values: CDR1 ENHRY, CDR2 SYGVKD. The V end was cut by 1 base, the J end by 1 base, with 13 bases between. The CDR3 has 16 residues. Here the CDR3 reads CAISELGYRANTEAFF. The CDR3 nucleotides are TGTGCCATCAGTGAGTTAGGATACAGGGCGAACACTGAAGCTTTCTTT.

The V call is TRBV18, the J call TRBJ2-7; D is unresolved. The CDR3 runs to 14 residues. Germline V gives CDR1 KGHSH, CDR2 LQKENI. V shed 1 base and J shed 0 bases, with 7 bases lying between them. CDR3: CASSPLTNSYEQYF. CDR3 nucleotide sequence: TGTGCCAGCTCACCACTAACAAACTCCTACGAGCAGTACTTC.

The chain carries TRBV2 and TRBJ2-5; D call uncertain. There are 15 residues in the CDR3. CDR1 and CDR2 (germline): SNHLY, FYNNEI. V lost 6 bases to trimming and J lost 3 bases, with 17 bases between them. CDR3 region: CASRKDPTLEETQYF. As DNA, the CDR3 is TGTGCCAGCAGAAAAGATCCTACGTTAGAAGAGACCCAGTACTTC.

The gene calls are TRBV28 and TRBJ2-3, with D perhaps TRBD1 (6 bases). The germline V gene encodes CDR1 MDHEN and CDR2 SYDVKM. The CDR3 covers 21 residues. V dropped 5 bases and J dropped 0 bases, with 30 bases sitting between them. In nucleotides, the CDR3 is TGTGCCAGCAGTCCGACAATTCTCACCAGGACAGCGCTGTCTAGCACAGATACGCAGTATTTT. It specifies CASSPTILTRTALSSTDTQYF. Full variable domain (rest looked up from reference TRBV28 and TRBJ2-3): DVKVTQSSRYLVKRTGEKVFLECVQDMDHENMFWYRQDPGLGLRLIYFSYDVKMKEKGDIPEGYSVSREKKERFSLILESASTNQTSMYLCASSPTILTRTALSSTDTQYFGPGTRLTVL.

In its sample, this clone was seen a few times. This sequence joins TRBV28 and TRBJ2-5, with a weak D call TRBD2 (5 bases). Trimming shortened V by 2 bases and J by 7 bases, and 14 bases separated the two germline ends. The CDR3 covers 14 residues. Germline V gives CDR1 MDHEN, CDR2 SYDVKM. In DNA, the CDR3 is TGTGCCAGCAGTTTAACTAGAGGAGCTGTGACCCAGTACTTC. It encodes CASSLTRGAVTQYF.

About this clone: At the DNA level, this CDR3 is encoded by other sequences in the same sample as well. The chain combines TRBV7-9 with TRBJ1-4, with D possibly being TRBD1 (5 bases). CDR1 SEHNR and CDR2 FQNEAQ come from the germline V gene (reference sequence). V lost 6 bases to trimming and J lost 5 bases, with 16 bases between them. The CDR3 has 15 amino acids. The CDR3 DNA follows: TGTGCCAGCAGTCCTGGGCGACAGTTAAATGAAAAACTGTTTTTT. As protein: CASSPGRQLNEKLFF.

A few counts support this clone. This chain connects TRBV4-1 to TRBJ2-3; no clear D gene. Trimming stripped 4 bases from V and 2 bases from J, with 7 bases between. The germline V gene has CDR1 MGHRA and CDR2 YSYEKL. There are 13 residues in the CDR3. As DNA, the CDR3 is TGCGCCAGCAGCCCACGGAACACAGATACGCAGTATTTT. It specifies CASSPRNTDTQYF.

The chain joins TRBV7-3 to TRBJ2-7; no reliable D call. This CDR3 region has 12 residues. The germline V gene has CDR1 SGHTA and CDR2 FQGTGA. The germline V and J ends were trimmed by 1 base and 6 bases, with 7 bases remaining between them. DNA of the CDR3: TGTGCCAGCAGCTTAATCGGTGGCGAGCAGTACTTC. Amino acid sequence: CASSLIGGEQYF.